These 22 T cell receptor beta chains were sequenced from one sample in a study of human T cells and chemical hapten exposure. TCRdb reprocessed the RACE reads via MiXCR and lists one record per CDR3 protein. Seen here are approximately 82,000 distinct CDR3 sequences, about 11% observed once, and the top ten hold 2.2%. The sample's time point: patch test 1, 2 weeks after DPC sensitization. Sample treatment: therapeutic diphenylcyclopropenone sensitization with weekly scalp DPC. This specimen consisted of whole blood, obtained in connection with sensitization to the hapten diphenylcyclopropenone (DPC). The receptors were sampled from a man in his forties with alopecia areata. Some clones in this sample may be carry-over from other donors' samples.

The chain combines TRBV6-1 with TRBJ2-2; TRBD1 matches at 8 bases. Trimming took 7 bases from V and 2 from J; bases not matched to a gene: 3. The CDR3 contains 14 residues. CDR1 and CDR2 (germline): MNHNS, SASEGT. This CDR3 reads CASIGQGNTGELFF. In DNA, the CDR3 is TGTGCCAGCATCGGACAGGGCAACACCGGGGAGCTGTTTTTT.

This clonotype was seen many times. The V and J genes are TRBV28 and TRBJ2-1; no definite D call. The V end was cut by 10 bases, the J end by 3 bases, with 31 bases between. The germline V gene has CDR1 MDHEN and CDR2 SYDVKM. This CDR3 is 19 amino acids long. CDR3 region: CATTESPRPSLFRYNEQFF. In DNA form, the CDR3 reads TGTGCCACTACCGAGAGTCCTCGACCCTCTCTGTTCCGCTACAATGAGCAGTTCTTC.

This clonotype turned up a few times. Written as DNA, the CDR3 is TGCAGCGTTGATAAGTCCCTAGCGGGAACCAAGACTACGCAGTATTTT. Translating it yields CSVDKSLAGTKTTQYF. This chain connects TRBV29-1 to TRBJ2-3; 9 bases are a match to TRBD2. The V segment lost 3 bases and the J segment 8 bases; nucleotides outside the gene matches: 15. The CDR3 length is 16 residues. CDR1 and CDR2 from the germline V gene are SQVTM and ANQGSEA.

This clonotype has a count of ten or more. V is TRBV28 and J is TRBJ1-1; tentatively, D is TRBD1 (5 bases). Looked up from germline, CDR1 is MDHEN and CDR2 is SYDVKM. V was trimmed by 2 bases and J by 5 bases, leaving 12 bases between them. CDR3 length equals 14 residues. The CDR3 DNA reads TGTGCCAGCAGTTTAGGGGGGAGGAAGACTGAAGCTTTCTTT. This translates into CASSLGGRKTEAFF.

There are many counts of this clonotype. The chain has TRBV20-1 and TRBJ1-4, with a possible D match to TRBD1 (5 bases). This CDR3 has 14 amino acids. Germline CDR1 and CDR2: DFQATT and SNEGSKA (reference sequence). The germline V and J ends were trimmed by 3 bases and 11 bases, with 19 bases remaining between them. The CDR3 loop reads CSARVAGYLGKLFF. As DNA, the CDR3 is TGCAGTGCTAGGGTTGCAGGGTATCTCGGGAAACTGTTTTTT.

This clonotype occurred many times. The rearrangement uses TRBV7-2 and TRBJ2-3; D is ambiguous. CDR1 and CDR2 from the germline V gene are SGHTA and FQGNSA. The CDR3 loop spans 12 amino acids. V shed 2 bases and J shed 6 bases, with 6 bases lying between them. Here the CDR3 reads CASSLLGDTQYF. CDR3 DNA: TGTGCCAGCAGCTTACTGGGGGATACGCAGTATTTT. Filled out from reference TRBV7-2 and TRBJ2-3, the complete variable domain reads GAGVSQSPSNKVTEKGKDVELRCDPISGHTALYWYRQSLGQGLEFLIYFQGNSAPDKSGLPSDRFSAERTGGSVSTLTIQRTQQEDSAVYLCASSLLGDTQYFGPGTRLTVL.

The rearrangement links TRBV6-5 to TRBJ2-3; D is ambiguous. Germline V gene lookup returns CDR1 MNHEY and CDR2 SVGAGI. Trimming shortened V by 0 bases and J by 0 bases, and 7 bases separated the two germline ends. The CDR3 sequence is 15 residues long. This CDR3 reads CASSYSSISTDTQYF. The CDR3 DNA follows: TGTGCCAGCAGTTACTCGTCAATTAGCACAGATACGCAGTATTTT.

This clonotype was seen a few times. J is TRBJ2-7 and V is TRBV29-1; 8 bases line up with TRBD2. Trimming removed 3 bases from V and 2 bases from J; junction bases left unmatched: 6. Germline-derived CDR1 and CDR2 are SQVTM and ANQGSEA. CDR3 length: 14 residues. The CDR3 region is CSVDGAGGPYEQYF. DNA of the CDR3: TGCAGCGTTGACGGTGCGGGAGGTCCCTACGAGCAGTACTTC.

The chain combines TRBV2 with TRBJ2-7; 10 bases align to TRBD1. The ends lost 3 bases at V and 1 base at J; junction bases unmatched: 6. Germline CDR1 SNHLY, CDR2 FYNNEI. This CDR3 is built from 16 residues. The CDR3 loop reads CASSDRTGGFSYEQYF. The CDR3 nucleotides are TGTGCCAGCAGTGACAGGACAGGGGGGTTTTCCTACGAGCAGTACTTC. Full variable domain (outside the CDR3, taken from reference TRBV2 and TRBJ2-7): EPEVTQTPSHQVTQMGQEVILRCVPISNHLYFYWYRQILGQKVEFLVSFYNNEISEKSEIFDDQFSVERPDGSNFTLKIRSTKLEDSAMYFCASSDRTGGFSYEQYFGPGTRLTVT.

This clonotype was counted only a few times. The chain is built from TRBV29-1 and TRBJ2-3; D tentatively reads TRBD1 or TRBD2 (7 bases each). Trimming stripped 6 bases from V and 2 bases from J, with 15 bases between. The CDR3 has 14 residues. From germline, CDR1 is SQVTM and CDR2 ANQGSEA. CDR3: CSVSGGGLTDTQYF. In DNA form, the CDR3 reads TGCAGCGTCTCAGGGGGGGGGCTCACAGATACGCAGTATTTT.

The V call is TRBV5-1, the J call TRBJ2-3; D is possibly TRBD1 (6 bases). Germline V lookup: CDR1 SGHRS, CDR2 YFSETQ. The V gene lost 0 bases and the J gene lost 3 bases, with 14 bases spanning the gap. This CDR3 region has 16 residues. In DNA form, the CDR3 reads TGCGCCAGCAGCTTGGTGGGGGCGTTAGGTACAGATACGCAGTATTTT. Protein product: CASSLVGALGTDTQYF.

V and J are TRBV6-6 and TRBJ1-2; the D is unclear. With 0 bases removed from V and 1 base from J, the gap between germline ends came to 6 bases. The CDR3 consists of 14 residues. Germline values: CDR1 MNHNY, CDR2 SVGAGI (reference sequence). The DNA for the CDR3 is TGTGCCAGCAGTTACTCACAGTTTAACTATGGCTACACCTTC. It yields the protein CASSYSQFNYGYTF.

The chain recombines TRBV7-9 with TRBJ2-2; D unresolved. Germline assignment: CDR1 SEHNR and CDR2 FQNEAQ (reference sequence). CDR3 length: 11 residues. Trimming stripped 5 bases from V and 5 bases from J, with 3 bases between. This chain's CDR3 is CASSVTGELFF. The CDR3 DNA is TGTGCCAGCAGCGTAACCGGGGAGCTGTTTTTT.

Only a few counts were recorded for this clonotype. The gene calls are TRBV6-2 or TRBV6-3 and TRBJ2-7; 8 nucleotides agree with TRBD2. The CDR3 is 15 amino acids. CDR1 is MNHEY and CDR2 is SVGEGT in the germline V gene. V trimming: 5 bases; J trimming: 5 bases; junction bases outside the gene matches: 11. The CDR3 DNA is TGTGCCAGCAGTCAACCGGGACTAGGGTTCCACGAGCAGTACTTC. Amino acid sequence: CASSQPGLGFHEQYF.

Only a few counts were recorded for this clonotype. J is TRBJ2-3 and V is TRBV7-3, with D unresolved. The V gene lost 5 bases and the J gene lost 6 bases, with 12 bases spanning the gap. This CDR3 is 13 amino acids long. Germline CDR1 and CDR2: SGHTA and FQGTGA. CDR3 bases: TGTGCCAGCAGCACCCGCAAATCCGATACGCAGTATTTT. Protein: CASSTRKSDTQYF.

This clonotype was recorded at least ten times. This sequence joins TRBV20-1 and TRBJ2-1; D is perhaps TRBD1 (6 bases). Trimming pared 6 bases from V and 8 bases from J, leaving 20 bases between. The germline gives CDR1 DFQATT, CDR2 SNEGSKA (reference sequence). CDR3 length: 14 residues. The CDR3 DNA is TGCAGTGCGGTTGAGGACAGTATGGTCCATGAGCAGTTCTTC. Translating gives CSAVEDSMVHEQFF.

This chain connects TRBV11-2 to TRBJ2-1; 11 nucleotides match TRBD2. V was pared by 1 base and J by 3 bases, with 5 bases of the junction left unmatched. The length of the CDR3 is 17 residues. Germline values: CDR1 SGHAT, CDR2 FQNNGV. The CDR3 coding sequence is TGTGCCAGCAGCTTAGCTCCCCTAGCGGGAGGCTACAATGAGCAGTTCTTC. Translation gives CASSLAPLAGGYNEQFF.

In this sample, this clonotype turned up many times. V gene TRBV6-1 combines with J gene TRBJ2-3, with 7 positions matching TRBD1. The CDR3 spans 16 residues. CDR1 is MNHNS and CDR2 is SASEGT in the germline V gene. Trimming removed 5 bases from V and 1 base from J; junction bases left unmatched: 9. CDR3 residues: CASSKQQGSGTDTQYF. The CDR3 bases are TGTGCCAGCAGTAAACAACAGGGGTCGGGCACAGATACGCAGTATTTT.

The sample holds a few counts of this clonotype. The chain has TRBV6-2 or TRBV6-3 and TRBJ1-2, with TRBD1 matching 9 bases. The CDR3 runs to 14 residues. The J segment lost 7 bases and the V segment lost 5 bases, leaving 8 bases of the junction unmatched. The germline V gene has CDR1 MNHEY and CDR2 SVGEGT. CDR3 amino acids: CASSIRTGVLGYTF. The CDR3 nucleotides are TGTGCCAGCAGTATTCGGACAGGGGTTCTTGGCTACACCTTC.

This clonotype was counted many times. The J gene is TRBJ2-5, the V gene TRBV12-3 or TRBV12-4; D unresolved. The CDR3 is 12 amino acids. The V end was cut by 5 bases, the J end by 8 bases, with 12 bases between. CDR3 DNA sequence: TGTGCCAGCAGTGAACCCTCACCAACCCAGTACTTC. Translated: CASSEPSPTQYF.

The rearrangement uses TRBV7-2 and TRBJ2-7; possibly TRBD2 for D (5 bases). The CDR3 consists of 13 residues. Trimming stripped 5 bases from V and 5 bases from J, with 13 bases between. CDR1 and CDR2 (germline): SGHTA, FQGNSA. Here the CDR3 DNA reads TGTGCCAGCAGCCTTCTACGAGGGAACGAGCAGTACTTC. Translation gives CASSLLRGNEQYF.

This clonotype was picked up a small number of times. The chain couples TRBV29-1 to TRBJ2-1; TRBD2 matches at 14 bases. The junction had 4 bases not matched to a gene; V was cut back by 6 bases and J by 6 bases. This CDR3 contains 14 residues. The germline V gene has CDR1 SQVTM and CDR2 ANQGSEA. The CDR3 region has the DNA TGCAGCGTGGAGGGACTAGCGGGAGTCAATGAGCAGTTCTTC. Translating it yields CSVEGLAGVNEQFF.